This passage covers 5 T cell receptor beta chains from one sample sequenced in a study of breast tumors, draining lymph nodes, adjacent tissues. Breast cancer patients provided tissue from their axillary draining lymph nodes. In TCRdb, the multiplex PCR reads were re-called with MiXCR into one record per CDR3 protein. The sample includes some 130,000 distinct CDR3 sequences, about 20% of them seen just once. Sequencing was performed on axillary lymph node tissue. Every receptor here comes from a female donor with breast cancer. Some clones in this sample may be carry-over from other donors' samples.

This clonotype was detected many times. The V and J genes are TRBV20-1 and TRBJ2-7, with TRBD2 matching 8 bases. V was pared by 6 bases and J by 0 bases, with 13 bases of the junction left unmatched. This CDR3 has 16 residues. From germline, CDR1 is DFQATT and CDR2 SNEGSKA (reference sequence). CDR3 DNA sequence: TGCAGTGCCTCTAGGCCGGGTGGACTAGCCTCCTACGAGCAGTACTTC. It specifies CSASRPGGLASYEQYF.

This clonotype was counted many times. The chain joins TRBV6-6 to TRBJ1-5; no clear D. Looked up from germline, CDR1 is MNHNY and CDR2 is SVGAGI (reference sequence). V lost 5 bases and J 9 bases, leaving 8 bases between the germline ends. CDR3 size: 11 residues. The CDR3 bases are TGTGCCAGCAGTCTCTTAGGGCCCCAGCATTTT. Protein sequence: CASSLLGPQHF.

Only one count was recorded for this clonotype. V usage is TRBV6-1 and J usage is TRBJ1-6; 9 nucleotides agree with TRBD1. Per the germline V gene, CDR1 is MNHNS and CDR2 is SASEGT. With 6 bases clipped from V and 10 bases from J, the junction kept 7 bases outside the gene matches. This CDR3 has 14 amino acids. The CDR3, as DNA: TGTGCCAGCAGACCCGGGACAGGGACCTCACCCCTCCACTTT. It encodes CASRPGTGTSPLHF.

Worth noting for this clonotype: This clone may be a read error of a much larger clone one base away. The V call is TRBV7-9, the J call TRBJ1-4; 9 bases are a match to TRBD1. V gave up 8 bases and J gave up 6 bases; unmatched junction bases: 7. Per the germline V gene, CDR1 is SEHNR and CDR2 is FQNEAQ (reference sequence). The CDR3 has 14 residues. The CDR3 loop is CASGRTGDDEKLFF. The CDR3 coding sequence is TGTGCCAGCGGCAGGACAGGGGACGATGAAAAACTGTTTTTT.

This clonotype was seen repeatedly, ten times or more. The chain is built from TRBV19 and TRBJ2-1; 12 bases line up with TRBD1. The CDR3 contains 15 residues. CDR1 and CDR2 from the germline V gene are LNHDA and SQIVND (reference sequence). With V trimmed by 4 bases and J by 7 bases, 5 bases remained unmatched. CDR3 amino acids: CASSTGTGGWNEQFF. For the CDR3, the DNA is TGTGCCAGTAGTACGGGGACAGGGGGCTGGAATGAGCAGTTCTTC.